This T cell receptor beta chain emerged from a study of technical replicates of blood from several donors. This clone was detected once. Generated by immunoSEQ multiplex PCR, the TCRdb table keeps only in-frame clones and is missing some. The sample holds tens of thousands of clones; around 93% are singletons and the top ten take 0.34%. Per germline, CDR1 SNHLY and CDR2 FYNNEI. The CDR3 has 14 residues. V shed 3 bases and J shed 0 bases, with 6 bases lying between them. The J gene is TRBJ2-1, the V gene TRBV2; no firm D call. The TCR was taken from a human donor in good health. The sequencing sample was made of T cells isolated from PBMCs. CDR3 amino acids: CASSERSSYNEQFF. In DNA form, the CDR3 reads TGTGCCAGCAGTGAGAGAAGCTCCTACAATGAGCAGTTCTTC.